This T cell receptor (beta chain) was identified in a study of T-cell reconstitution after alpha-beta-depleted transplantation in children (dated by TCRdb to 2016 to 2017). For the wider study: Using TCR repertoire profiling, the study followed T-cell immune reconstitution in a quantitative way in children after TCRalphabeta/CD19-depleted allogeneic hematopoietic cell transplantation.

Library generation was performed with PCR. Sequencing was performed on an Illumina HiSeq 2500. TCR libraries were prepared with molecular barcoding, using unique molecular identifiers to normalize TCRbeta repertoire quantification. The public reads were reprocessed in TCRdb via fastp at Q25 and MiXCR, keeping in-frame beta chains. Identical CDR3 proteins give one entry, which carries the most common genes and DNA. For this sample the table gives approximately 240,000 distinct CDR3 sequences, of which around 9.5% were detected only once. The ten largest clones capture 5% to 7% of the sample. About this clonotype itself: This receptor's antigen is unknown. No qualities accompany the bases; no much larger clone lies one base away.

Including the terminal cysteine and phenylalanine, the CDR3 comprises 13 residues. Of the read, only the CDR3 DNA is kept; its 39 bases are in frame from base 1. Recombination joined TRBV12-1 with TRBJ1-1; TRBD1 was called by the table and not checked on the DNA. TRBV12-1 is described as a pseudogene. This specimen was PBMCs from the stem cell graft donor, taken from the stem cell graft. The TCR was taken from a human donor who donated a stem cell graft to a child with acute lymphoblastic leukemia. The CDR3 region reads CAISPRRSTEAFF. The sequenced DNA: TGTGCCATCAGCCCCCGGCGTAGCACTGAAGCTTTCTTT.